The 6 T cell receptor beta chains below all came from one sample that was sequenced in a study of control samples from healthy donors and cancer patients. Produced via immunoSEQ multiplex PCR; TCRdb's table is partial and in-frame only. The sample shows more than 95,000 clones, about 88% of them seen only once. Sequencing input: blood. These receptors were taken from a woman in her 70s in good health.

The chain carries TRBV4-3 and TRBJ1-6; D is possibly TRBD1 (5 bases). CDR3 length equals 18 residues. CDR1 and CDR2 (germline): LGHNA, YSLEER. Trimming left V 0 bases short and J 8 bases short, with 20 bases between. The CDR3 region is CASSQDVGRDWFYSPLHF. The CDR3 nucleotides are TGCGCCAGCAGCCAAGATGTGGGGAGGGACTGGTTTTATTCACCCCTCCACTTT.

This clone occurred once. The rearrangement joins TRBV20-1 to TRBJ1-6, with 9 bases aligning to TRBD1. This CDR3 comprises 14 residues. Germline V gene sequence: CDR1 DFQATT, CDR2 SNEGSKA (reference sequence). With V trimmed by 3 bases and J by 9 bases, 6 bases remained unmatched. CDR3 region: CSASRDRVSSPLHF. CDR3 coding DNA: TGCAGTGCTAGTCGGGACAGGGTTAGTTCACCCCTCCACTTT.

This sequence joins TRBV5-6 and TRBJ1-2; D remains unclear. Trimming took off 2 bases at V and 3 bases at J, with 2 bases between the two ends. In germline, CDR1 is SGHDT, CDR2 YYEEEE. There are 11 residues in the CDR3. CDR3 sequence (DNA): TGTGCCAGCAGCTTCGACTATGGCTACACCTTC. Its translation is CASSFDYGYTF.

V and J are TRBV6-6 and TRBJ1-1, with D unresolved. CDR1 is MNHNY, CDR2 SVGAGI, per germline (reference sequence). V dropped 6 bases and J dropped 6 bases, with 8 bases sitting between them. This CDR3 has 11 amino acids. As DNA, the CDR3 is TGTGCCAGCAGCAAGGGAGCTGAAGCTTTCTTT. It yields the protein CASSKGAEAFF.

This chain connects TRBV9 to TRBJ2-5, with TRBD1 matching 8 bases. The CDR3 has 14 amino acids. V lost 6 bases, J lost 1 base, and 5 bases stayed unmatched. Germline CDR1 and CDR2: SGDLS and YYNGEE. This chain's CDR3 is CASNPGQAQETQYF. In DNA form, the CDR3 reads TGTGCCAGCAACCCGGGACAGGCCCAAGAGACCCAGTACTTC.

DNA of the CDR3: TGTGCCAGCAGCCCCAAAGCGGGACGGGAGACCCAGTACTTC. Translating it yields CASSPKAGRETQYF. This sequence joins TRBV6-5 and TRBJ2-5, with 7 positions matching TRBD2. The V and J ends lost 6 bases and 5 bases, in that order; junction bases with no gene match: 9. Germline-derived CDR1 and CDR2 are MNHEY and SVGAGI. This CDR3 spans 14 amino acids.